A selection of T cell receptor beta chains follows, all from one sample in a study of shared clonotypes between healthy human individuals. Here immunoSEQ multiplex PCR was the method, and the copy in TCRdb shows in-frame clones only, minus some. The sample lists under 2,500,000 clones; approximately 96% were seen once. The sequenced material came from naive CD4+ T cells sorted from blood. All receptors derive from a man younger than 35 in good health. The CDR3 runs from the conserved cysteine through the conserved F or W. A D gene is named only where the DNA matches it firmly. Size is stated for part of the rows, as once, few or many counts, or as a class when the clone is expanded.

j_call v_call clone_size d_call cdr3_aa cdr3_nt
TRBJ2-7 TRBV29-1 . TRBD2 CSALAGGSYSYEQYF TGCAGCGCCCTAGCGGGAGGGTCCTACTCCTACGAGCAGTACTTC
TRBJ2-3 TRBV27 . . CASSLMAGATDTQYF TGTGCCAGCAGTTTAATGGCGGGGGCCACAGATACGCAGTATTTT
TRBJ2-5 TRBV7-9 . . CASSRSGPQETQYF TGTGCCAGCAGCCGTTCCGGGCCTCAAGAGACCCAGTACTTC
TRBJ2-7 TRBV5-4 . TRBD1 CASSLRTGAYEQYF TGTGCCAGCAGCCTCAGGACAGGAGCCTACGAGCAGTACTTC
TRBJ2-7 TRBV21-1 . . CASKRAGQPSYEQYF TGTGCCAGCAAACGGGCAGGACAGCCCTCCTACGAGCAGTACTTC
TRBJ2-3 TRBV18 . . CASSQAERLTDTQYF TGTGCCAGCTCACAAGCGGAACGACTCACAGATACGCAGTATTTT
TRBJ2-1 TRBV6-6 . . CASSYSRGGNEQFF TGTGCCAGCAGTTACTCGCGGGGAGGCAATGAGCAGTTCTTC
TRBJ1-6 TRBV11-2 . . CASSLEPGGPGSPLHF TGTGCCAGCAGCTTAGAACCTGGCGGCCCCGGATCACCCCTCCACTTT
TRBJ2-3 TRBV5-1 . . CASSLGGAITDTQYF TGCGCCAGCAGCTTGGGAGGGGCCATCACAGATACGCAGTATTTT
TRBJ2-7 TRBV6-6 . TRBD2 CASRSSGSNEQYF TGTGCCAGCAGATCTAGCGGGAGCAACGAGCAGTACTTC
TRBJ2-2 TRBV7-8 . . CASSTSTQGTNTGELFF TGTGCCAGCAGCACCTCTACCCAGGGAACGAACACCGGGGAGCTGTTTTTT
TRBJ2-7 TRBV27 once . CASSLKGSPLDEQYF TGTGCCAGCAGTTTAAAGGGCAGTCCTCTCGACGAGCAGTACTTC
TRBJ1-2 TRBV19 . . CASRGGADGYTF TGTGCCAGTAGGGGGGGCGCCGATGGCTACACCTTC
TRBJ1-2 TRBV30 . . CAWSVFGDMIQVDYGYTF TGTGCCTGGAGTGTATTTGGGGACATGATTCAAGTAGACTATGGCTACACCTTC
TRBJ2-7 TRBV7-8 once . CASSPRFLAGGYEQYF TGTGCCAGCAGCCCCCGTTTTTTGGCGGGTGGTTACGAGCAGTACTTC
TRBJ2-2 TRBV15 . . CATSRDTGELFF TGTGCCACCAGCAGAGATACTGGGGAGCTGTTTTTT
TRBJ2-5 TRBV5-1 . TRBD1 CASSPLQGARETQYF TGCGCCAGCAGCCCACTACAGGGGGCGCGGGAGACCCAGTACTTC
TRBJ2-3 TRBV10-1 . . CASSETRLSTDTQYF TGCGCCAGCAGTGAGACTAGACTTAGCACAGATACGCAGTATTTT
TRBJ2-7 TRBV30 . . CAWSGAYEQYF TGTGCCTGGAGTGGGGCCTACGAGCAGTACTTC
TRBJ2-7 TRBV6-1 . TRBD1 CASSQGKRSYEQYF TGTGCCAGTTCACAGGGGAAGAGGTCCTACGAGCAGTACTTC
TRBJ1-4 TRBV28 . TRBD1 CASAAGTGGEKLFF TGTGCCAGCGCTGCCGGGACAGGGGGAGAAAAACTGTTTTTT
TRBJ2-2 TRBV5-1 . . CASSSGINTGELFF TGCGCCAGCAGCTCAGGAATAAACACCGGGGAGCTGTTTTTT
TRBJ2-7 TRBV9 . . CASSVGLANYEQYF TGTGCCAGCAGCGTAGGGCTAGCGAACTACGAGCAGTACTTC
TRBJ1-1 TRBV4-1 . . CASSQGTGILNTEAFF TGCGCCAGCAGCCAAGGAACAGGGATTTTGAACACTGAAGCTTTCTTT
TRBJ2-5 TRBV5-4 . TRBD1 CASSSGRDRQETQYF TGTGCCAGCAGCTCGGGAAGGGACAGGCAAGAGACCCAGTACTTC
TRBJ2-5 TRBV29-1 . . CSVGVGQETQYF TGCAGCGTTGGTGTTGGGCAGGAGACCCAGTACTTC
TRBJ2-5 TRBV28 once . CASSFPTAPRETQYF TGTGCCAGCAGTTTTCCCACAGCACCTCGAGAGACCCAGTACTTC
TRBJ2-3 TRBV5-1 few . CASSLGGTQYF TGCGCCAGCAGCTTGGGGGGTACGCAGTATTTT
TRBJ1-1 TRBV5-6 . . CASSLPGLGTEAFF TGTGCCAGCAGCCTGCCGGGGCTCGGCACTGAAGCTTTCTTT
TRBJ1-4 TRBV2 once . CASRPRANEKLFF TGTGCCAGCAGGCCCCGGGCTAATGAAAAACTGTTTTTT
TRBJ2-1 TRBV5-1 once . CASSLAASSYNEQFF TGCGCCAGCAGCTTGGCAGCTTCCTCCTACAATGAGCAGTTCTTC
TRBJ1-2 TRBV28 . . CASSLSETGRGFNYGYTF TGTGCCAGCAGTTTATCAGAAACAGGTCGTGGGTTTAACTATGGCTACACCTTC
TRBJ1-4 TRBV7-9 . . CASSSHSGRTNEKLFF TGTGCCAGCAGCTCACATTCAGGGCGGACTAATGAAAAACTGTTTTTT
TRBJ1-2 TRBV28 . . CASSSGGLRDGYTF TGTGCCAGCAGTTCCGGGGGGTTAAGGGATGGCTACACCTTC
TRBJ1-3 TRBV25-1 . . CASSDPRAGNTIYF TGTGCCAGCAGTGACCCAAGGGCTGGAAACACCATATATTTT
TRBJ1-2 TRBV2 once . CASSENRYTF TGTGCCAGCAGCGAGAACCGCTACACCTTC
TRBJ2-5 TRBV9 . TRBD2 CASSVLAGSQETQYF TGTGCCAGCAGCGTCCTAGCGGGGAGTCAAGAGACCCAGTACTTC
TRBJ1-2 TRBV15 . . CATSRDLGGSYGYTF TGTGCCACCAGCAGAGATTTAGGCGGATCCTATGGCTACACCTTC
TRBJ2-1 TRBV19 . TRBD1 CASRGGGTGDSRSYNEQFF TGTGCCAGTAGAGGGGGCGGGACAGGCGATTCCCGCTCCTACAATGAGCAGTTCTTC
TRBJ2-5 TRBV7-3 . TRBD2 CASSVNGLAGGYQETQYF TGTGCCAGCAGCGTTAATGGACTAGCGGGGGGGTACCAAGAGACCCAGTACTTC
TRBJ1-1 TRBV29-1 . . CSGHRGGNTEAFF TGCAGCGGCCATCGGGGGGGGAACACTGAAGCTTTCTTT
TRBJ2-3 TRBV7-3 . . CASSFWPPPDTQYF TGTGCCAGCAGCTTTTGGCCTCCCCCAGATACGCAGTATTTT
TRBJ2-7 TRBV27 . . CASSQGPYEQYF TGTGCCAGTTCACAGGGCCCCTACGAGCAGTACTTC